These 30 T cell receptor beta chains came from one sample sequenced in a study of T cells in localized non-small cell lung cancer (dated by TCRdb to the early 2020s). Library preparation was by the immunoSEQ multiplex PCR assay. TCRdb mirrors the immuneACCESS table, restricted to in-frame sequences. Some clones are absent from its copies; in checked studies, under half trace to an unresolved V gene, and the reason for the others is unknown. The sample table records around 130,000 clones; roughly 90% of these occur just once. The ten largest account for roughly 1.8% of the sample. This specimen consisted of peripheral blood, obtained before any cancer treatment. These receptor sequences come from a female donor aged 60 or older with stage I lung adenocarcinoma.

The V call is TRBV4-1, the J call TRBJ2-3; 14 bases agree with TRBD2. The CDR3 is 16 residues long. V lost 3 bases, J lost 3 bases, and 2 bases stayed unmatched. Germline-derived CDR1 and CDR2 are MGHRA and YSYEKL. Written as DNA, the CDR3 is TGCGCCAGCAGCCAGGGACTAGCGGGAGCGACAGATACGCAGTATTTT. This gives the protein CASSQGLAGATDTQYF.

This clone was seen just once. V gene TRBV9 combines with J gene TRBJ1-2; D perhaps matches TRBD1 (6 bases). The germline V gene encodes CDR1 SGDLS and CDR2 YYNGEE. The CDR3 spans 15 residues. Trimming removed 5 bases at V and 2 bases at J, with 16 bases between. CDR3 DNA: TGTGCCAGCAGTCGTCAGGGAACAGGGAACTATGGCTACACCTTC. Amino acid sequence: CASSRQGTGNYGYTF.

This clone turned up a few times. The V and J genes are TRBV10-3 and TRBJ2-4; D might be TRBD2 (5 bases). CDR3 size: 14 residues. V lost 4 bases and J lost 8, with 15 bases in between. In germline, CDR1 is ENHRY, CDR2 SYGVKD. The CDR3 DNA follows: TGTGCCATCAGTGGCTCTGACCGGGAAGACATTCAGTACTTC. Amino acid sequence: CAISGSDREDIQYF.

This clone showed up just once. CDR3 in amino acids: CSVENTGELFF. The CDR3 nucleotides read TGCAGCGTTGAAAACACCGGGGAGCTGTTTTTT. This chain joins TRBV29-1 and TRBJ2-2; D remains unclear. Trimming stripped 2 bases from V and 2 bases from J, with 0 bases between. This CDR3 comprises 11 residues. The germline V gene has CDR1 SQVTM and CDR2 ANQGSEA.

The rearrangement uses TRBV6-6 and TRBJ2-1, with D perhaps assigned TRBD1 or TRBD2 (5 bases each). There are 14 residues in the CDR3. Looked up from germline, CDR1 is MNHNY and CDR2 is SVGAGI (reference sequence). V gave up 5 bases and J gave up 6 bases, with 14 bases separating them. The CDR3 is CASSPQGESNEQFF. The CDR3 DNA sequence: TGTGCCAGCAGTCCCCAAGGGGAGAGCAATGAGCAGTTCTTC.

V gene TRBV29-1 combines with J gene TRBJ2-5; D may be TRBD1 (6 bases). The V end was cut by 8 bases, the J end by 4 bases, with 14 bases between. Per germline, CDR1 SQVTM and CDR2 ANQGSEA. The CDR3 is made up of 12 amino acids. CDR3 sequence: CSSAGGPETQYF. The DNA of the CDR3 is TGCAGCTCCGCTGGGGGCCCAGAGACCCAGTACTTC.

The V call is TRBV14, the J call TRBJ2-7, with 7 positions matching TRBD2. The CDR3 runs 16 residues. Germline V lookup: CDR1 SGHDN, CDR2 FVKESK. V shed 0 bases, J shed 4 bases, and the junction held 9 bases outside the gene matches. Here the CDR3 reads CASSQDYGGSTYEQYF. The DNA of the CDR3 is TGTGCCAGCAGCCAAGATTACGGCGGGAGTACTTACGAGCAGTACTTC.

The genes are TRBV7-2 and TRBJ2-3, with TRBD1 identical over 9 bases. The germline gives CDR1 SGHTA, CDR2 FQGNSA. V lost 6 bases to trimming and J lost 1 base; unmatched junction nucleotides: 5. CDR3 length equals 15 residues. Here the CDR3 DNA reads TGTGCCAGCAGTACTAGGACAGGGGGCACAGATACGCAGTATTTT. This sequence encodes CASSTRTGGTDTQYF.

This chain links TRBV7-6 with TRBJ2-1, with D possibly being TRBD2 (6 bases). CDR1 SGHVS and CDR2 FNYEAQ come from the germline V gene. V lost 5 bases and J 1 base, leaving 9 bases between the germline ends. The CDR3 runs to 14 residues. CDR3 in DNA: TGTGCCAGCAGCCGCGGGGAATCCTACAATGAGCAGTTCTTC. The encoded protein is CASSRGESYNEQFF.

This clone has a single count. V is TRBV4-2 and J is TRBJ2-2; possible D gene TRBD2, 5 bases. With 4 bases removed from V and 5 bases from J, the gap between germline ends came to 14 bases. Per germline, CDR1 LGHNA and CDR2 YNFKEQ. This CDR3 has 15 amino acids. The CDR3: CASSPNPPGTGELFF. The CDR3 nucleotides read TGTGCCAGCAGCCCGAATCCCCCGGGAACCGGGGAGCTGTTTTTT.

The chain joins TRBV28 to TRBJ1-6; a possible D gene is TRBD1 (5 bases). V shed 6 bases and J shed 12 bases, with 18 bases lying between them. There are 14 residues in the CDR3. Germline lookup yields CDR1 MDHEN and CDR2 SYDVKM. CDR3 sequence reads: CASRETGTAKPLHF. CDR3 in DNA: TGTGCCAGCAGAGAGACCGGGACGGCGAAACCCCTCCACTTT.

The rearrangement links TRBV4-1 to TRBJ2-7, with 8 bases aligning to TRBD1. Germline CDR1 reads MGHRA; CDR2 reads YSYEKL. V shed 5 bases and J 2 bases; nucleotides not matched to a gene: 5. CDR3 size: 14 residues. The CDR3 loop is CASSFRDRTYEQYF. Written as DNA, the CDR3 is TGCGCCAGCAGCTTCCGGGACAGGACCTACGAGCAGTACTTC.

The chain employs TRBV28 and TRBJ2-1; 14 bases match TRBD2. Germline V gives CDR1 MDHEN, CDR2 SYDVKM. V lost 6 bases to trimming and J lost 1 base; unmatched junction nucleotides: 2. The CDR3 contains 16 residues. The chain's CDR3 is CASSGTSGSSYNEQFF. The CDR3 DNA reads TGTGCCAGCAGCGGGACTAGCGGGAGTTCCTACAATGAGCAGTTCTTC.

This clone was seen more than once but under ten times. The chain recombines TRBV30 with TRBJ2-5; 9 nucleotides match TRBD1. Per the germline V gene, CDR1 is GTSNPN and CDR2 is SVGIG (reference sequence). This CDR3 region has 18 residues. Trimming at V came to 4 bases and at J to 1 base, leaving 16 bases not matched to a gene. The CDR3 nucleotides are TGTGCCTGGACGAGGTCGGGACAGGGTTTATTGGTCCAAGAGACCCAGTACTTC. Its protein product is CAWTRSGQGLLVQETQYF.

The chain uses TRBV5-6 and TRBJ2-7; TRBD1 agrees at 11 bases. The V and J ends lost 4 bases and 5 bases, in that order; junction bases with no gene match: 2. The CDR3 has 13 residues. Germline V gene data show CDR1 as SGHDT and CDR2 as YYEEEE. For the CDR3, the DNA is TGTGCCAGCAGCCGGGACAGGGGGGACGAGCAGTACTTC. Amino acids: CASSRDRGDEQYF.

In DNA form, the CDR3 reads TGTGCCAGCAGCTTCGAGGGAACTAATGAAAAACTGTTTTTT. This codes for CASSFEGTNEKLFF. The rearrangement joins TRBV5-4 to TRBJ1-4, with D hard to call. Per the germline V gene, CDR1 is SGHNT and CDR2 is YYREEE (reference sequence). Trimming cost V 2 bases and J 1 base, with 6 bases left between them. This CDR3 is 14 amino acids long.

The chain couples TRBV28 to TRBJ2-1, with TRBD2 identical over 9 bases. After removal of 2 bases from V and 11 bases from J, the junction contained 4 bases not matched to a gene. Germline CDR1 MDHEN, CDR2 SYDVKM. CDR3 size: 13 residues. The CDR3 sequence is CASSLPGLAKQFF. As DNA, the CDR3 is TGTGCCAGCAGTTTACCGGGACTAGCTAAGCAGTTCTTC.

This chain links TRBV5-1 with TRBJ2-1; 8 bases fit TRBD2. The V and J ends lost 2 bases and 6 bases, in that order; junction bases with no gene match: 7. CDR1 is SGHRS, CDR2 YFSETQ, per germline. This CDR3 comprises 15 residues. The CDR3 sequence: CASSLAGVLLNEQFF. The CDR3 DNA reads TGCGCCAGCAGCTTAGCGGGAGTTCTCCTCAATGAGCAGTTCTTC.

This chain connects TRBV10-3 to TRBJ1-4; perhaps TRBD1 as D (5 bases). Between the trimmed V and J ends, which lost 4 bases and 4 bases, there was a span of 10 bases. The CDR3 covers 14 residues. From germline, CDR1 is ENHRY and CDR2 SYGVKD. CDR3 residues: CAISASGLNEKLFF. CDR3 coding DNA: TGTGCCATCAGTGCTTCAGGGCTTAATGAAAAACTGTTTTTT.

The chain has TRBV5-1 and TRBJ2-5, with D perhaps assigned TRBD1 or TRBD2 (6 bases each). From germline, CDR1 is SGHRS and CDR2 YFSETQ. This CDR3 is built from 16 residues. The V and J ends lost 0 bases and 5 bases respectively, with 17 bases between them. The CDR3 sequence is CASSLGVNGGFETQYF. CDR3 DNA sequence: TGCGCCAGCAGCTTGGGGGTTAACGGGGGCTTTGAGACCCAGTACTTC.

The chain is built from TRBV30 and TRBJ2-5, with no clear D. Germline CDR1 is GTSNPN and CDR2 is SVGIG (reference sequence). V was shortened by 0 bases and J by 2 bases, with 7 bases between the two germline ends. The CDR3 extends over 13 amino acids. CDR3 sequence (DNA): TGTGCCTGGAGTGTAACGATTCAAGAGACCCAGTACTTC. Its translation is CAWSVTIQETQYF.

V gene TRBV7-9 combines with J gene TRBJ1-2; D unresolved. The CDR3 spans 12 residues. V lost 1 base and J lost 8, with 8 bases in between. Germline V gene lookup returns CDR1 SEHNR and CDR2 FQNEAQ (reference sequence). CDR3 residues: CASSLGASGYTF. The CDR3 nucleotides read TGTGCCAGCAGCTTAGGCGCTTCGGGCTACACCTTC.

With regard to this clone: The sample has other DNA sequences that encode this CDR3 too. The CDR3 loop reads CSARGGEGYTF. For the CDR3, the DNA is TGCAGTGCCCGAGGGGGGGAAGGCTACACCTTC. The rearrangement uses TRBV20-1 and TRBJ1-2, with a possible D match to TRBD1 (6 bases). V was pared by 6 bases and J by 8 bases, with 13 bases between. The CDR3 is 11 amino acids. Germline CDR1 is DFQATT and CDR2 is SNEGSKA (reference sequence).

The chain combines TRBV29-1 with TRBJ1-1; D remains ambiguous. Trimming left V 6 bases short and J 0 bases short, with 14 bases between. Germline CDR1 is SQVTM and CDR2 is ANQGSEA. The CDR3 is made up of 14 amino acids. CDR3: CSVKDGIMNTEAFF. The CDR3 DNA is TGCAGCGTGAAGGACGGCATTATGAACACTGAAGCTTTCTTT.

V usage is TRBV7-8 and J usage is TRBJ1-2, with D possibly matching TRBD1 (6 bases). The CDR3 contains 15 residues. Between the trimmed V and J ends, which lost 1 base and 0 bases, there was a span of 9 bases. The germline V gene has CDR1 SGHVS and CDR2 FQNEAQ. Written as DNA, the CDR3 is TGTGCCAGCAGCTTAGGACAGGTTACTAACTATGGCTACACCTTC. Translation gives CASSLGQVTNYGYTF.

This clone was seen only once. The CDR3 loop reads CASSLLDTQQYF. CDR3 bases: TGTGCCAGCAGTTTGTTAGATACCCAGCAGTACTTC. This sequence joins TRBV28 and TRBJ2-7; D not resolved. The V gene lost 3 bases and the J gene lost 8 bases, with 11 bases spanning the gap. The CDR3 extends over 12 amino acids. The germline CDR1 and CDR2 sequences are MDHEN and SYDVKM.

Written as DNA, the CDR3 is TGTGCCAGTCGACAGAGTGGGGAGACCCAGTACTTC. This sequence encodes CASRQSGETQYF. The rearrangement links TRBV19 to TRBJ2-5, with D possibly being TRBD1 (5 bases). The germline CDR1 and CDR2 sequences are LNHDA and SQIVND (reference sequence). V was pared by 8 bases and J by 5 bases, with 12 bases between. CDR3 length: 12 residues. The full variable domain, in which reference TRBV19 and TRBJ2-5 provide the parts outside the CDR3, is DGGITQSPKYLFRKEGQNVTLSCEQNLNHDAMYWYRQDPGQGLRLIYYSQIVNDFQKGDIAEGYSVSREKKESFPLTVTSAQKNPTAFYLCASRQSGETQYFGPGTRLLVL.

The rearrangement joins TRBV6-1 to TRBJ2-7; D may be TRBD2 (5 bases). Trimming removed 7 bases at V and 4 bases at J, with 20 bases between. Germline CDR1 MNHNS, CDR2 SASEGT. The CDR3 has 15 residues. CDR3 in amino acids: CASKVATGRLYEQYF. In DNA, the CDR3 is TGTGCCAGCAAGGTGGCGACGGGAAGGTTATACGAGCAGTACTTC.

The chain has TRBV5-1 and TRBJ1-4, with 8 bases aligning to TRBD1. The germline gives CDR1 SGHRS, CDR2 YFSETQ. This CDR3 region has 15 residues. With V trimmed by 1 base and J by 8 bases, 7 bases remained unmatched. The CDR3 reads CASSLSPTGAEKLFF. The DNA for the CDR3 is TGCGCCAGCAGCTTGAGTCCGACAGGGGCGGAAAAACTGTTTTTT.

This clone was detected once. This chain uses TRBV28 with TRBJ1-2; 9 positions agree with TRBD1. The CDR3 is 15 amino acids. Germline V gene sequence: CDR1 MDHEN, CDR2 SYDVKM. Trimming at V came to 3 bases and at J to 8 bases, leaving 10 bases not matched to a gene. CDR3 residues: CASSLYNRGQGGYTF. CDR3 in DNA: TGTGCCAGCAGTTTGTATAACAGGGGGCAAGGGGGCTACACCTTC.